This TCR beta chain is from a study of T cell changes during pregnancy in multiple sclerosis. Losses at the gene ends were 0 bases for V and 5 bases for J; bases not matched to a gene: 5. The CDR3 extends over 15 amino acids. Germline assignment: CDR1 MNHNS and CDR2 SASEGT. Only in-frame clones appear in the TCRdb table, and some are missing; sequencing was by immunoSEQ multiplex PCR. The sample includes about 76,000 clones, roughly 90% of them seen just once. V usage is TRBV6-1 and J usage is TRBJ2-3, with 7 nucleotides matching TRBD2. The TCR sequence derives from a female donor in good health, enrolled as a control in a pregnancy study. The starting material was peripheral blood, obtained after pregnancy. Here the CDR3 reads CASSEARLAEDTQYF. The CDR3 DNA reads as TGTGCCAGCAGTGAAGCCCGACTAGCCGAAGATACGCAGTATTTT.